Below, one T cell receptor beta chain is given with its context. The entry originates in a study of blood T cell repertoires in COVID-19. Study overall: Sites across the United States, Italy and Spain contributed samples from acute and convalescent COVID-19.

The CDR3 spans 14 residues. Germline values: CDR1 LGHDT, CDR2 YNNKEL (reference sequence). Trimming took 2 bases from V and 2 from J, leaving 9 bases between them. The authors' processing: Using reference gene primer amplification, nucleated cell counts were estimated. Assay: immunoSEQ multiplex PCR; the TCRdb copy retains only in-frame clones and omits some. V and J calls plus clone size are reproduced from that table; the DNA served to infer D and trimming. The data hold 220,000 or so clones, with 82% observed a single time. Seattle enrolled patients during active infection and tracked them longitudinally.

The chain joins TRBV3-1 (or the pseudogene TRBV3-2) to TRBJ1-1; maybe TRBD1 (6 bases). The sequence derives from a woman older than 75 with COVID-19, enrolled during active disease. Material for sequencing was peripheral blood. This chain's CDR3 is CASSQTGLNTEAFF. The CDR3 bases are TGTGCCAGCAGCCAAACAGGGTTAAACACTGAAGCTTTCTTT.